This T cell receptor (beta chain) was profiled in a study of blood T cell repertoires in COVID-19. Study overall: From the United States, Italy and Spain came samples of acute and convalescent COVID-19. T cells, B-cell-depleted T cells, or PBMCs provided the cDNA or gDNA that served as material.

Self-reported history from a screening survey and questionnaire set each donor's cohort. Original processing methods: Estimated nucleated cell counts came from reference gene primer amplification. The assay was immunoSEQ multiplex PCR, and TCRdb's table has in-frame clones only and misses some. Clonal size and the V and J genes are those of that table, whereas D and trimming came from the DNA. The repertoire holds approximately 300,000 clones, with nearly 90% as singletons. Input material: PBMCs or T cells enriched from blood (not recorded which). The receptor comes from a woman aged 18-30 years with acute COVID-19.

This CDR3 is CASRLAGGSYNEQFF. The DNA for the CDR3 is TGTGCCAGCAGACTAGCGGGAGGGTCCTACAATGAGCAGTTCTTC. This chain uses TRBV14 with TRBJ2-1, with 13 bases aligning to TRBD2. CDR1 is SGHDN and CDR2 is FVKESK in the germline V gene. The CDR3 sequence is 15 residues long. With V trimmed by 6 bases and J by 1 base, 0 bases remained unmatched.